This TCR beta chain was recorded in a study of identical twins. CDR3 length: 14 amino acids. V was pared by 8 bases and J by 4 bases, with 9 bases of the junction left unmatched. Germline loops: CDR1 SGHTA, CDR2 FQGNSA. MiXCR, run by TCRdb on the 5' RACE reads, gives a single entry per CDR3 protein. The sample includes some 760,000 distinct CDR3 sequences, over 15% seen only once; the top ten take around 13%. Everyone who gave samples was a healthy Caucasian. This sample also appeared in a second study, on T cells expressing NK-cell markers. Turning to that study: Dominant NKG2C+ clonotypes in six donors made up about 1.0-8% of CD8+ T cells.

This rearrangement joins TRBV7-2 to TRBJ2-3, with TRBD2 matching 7 bases. Sequencing was performed on PBMCs. The TCR originated in a woman younger than 35 in good health. The CDR3 spells CASALAGVSDTQYF. The DNA of the CDR3 is TGTGCCAGCGCTCTGGCGGGAGTTTCAGATACGCAGTATTTT.